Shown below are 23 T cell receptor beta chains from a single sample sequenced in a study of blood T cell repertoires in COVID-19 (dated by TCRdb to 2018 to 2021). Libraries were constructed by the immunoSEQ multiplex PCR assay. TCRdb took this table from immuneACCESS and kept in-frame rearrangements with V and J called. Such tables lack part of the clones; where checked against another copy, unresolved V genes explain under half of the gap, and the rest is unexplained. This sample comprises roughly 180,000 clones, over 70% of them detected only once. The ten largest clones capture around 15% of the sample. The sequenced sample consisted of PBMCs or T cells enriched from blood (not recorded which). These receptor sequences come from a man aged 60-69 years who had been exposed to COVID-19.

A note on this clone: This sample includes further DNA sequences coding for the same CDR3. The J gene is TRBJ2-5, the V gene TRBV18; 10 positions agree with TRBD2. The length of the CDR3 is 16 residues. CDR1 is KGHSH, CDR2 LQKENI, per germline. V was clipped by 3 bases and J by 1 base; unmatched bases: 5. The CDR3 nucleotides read TGTGCCAGCTCACCCCTCGGACTAGCGGTCCAAGAGACCCAGTACTTC. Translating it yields CASSPLGLAVQETQYF.

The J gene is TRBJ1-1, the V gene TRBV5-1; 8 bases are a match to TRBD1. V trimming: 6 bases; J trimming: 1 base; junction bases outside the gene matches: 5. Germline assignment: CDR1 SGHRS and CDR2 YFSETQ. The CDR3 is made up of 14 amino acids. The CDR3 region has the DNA TGCGCCAGCACCCCAGGGGGCGCGAACACTGAAGCTTTCTTT. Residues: CASTPGGANTEAFF.

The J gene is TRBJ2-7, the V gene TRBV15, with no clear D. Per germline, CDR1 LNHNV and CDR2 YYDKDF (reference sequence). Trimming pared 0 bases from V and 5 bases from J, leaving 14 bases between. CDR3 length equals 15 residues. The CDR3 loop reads CATSRDLASSDEQYF. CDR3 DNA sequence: TGTGCCACCAGCAGAGATTTGGCATCAAGCGACGAGCAGTACTTC.

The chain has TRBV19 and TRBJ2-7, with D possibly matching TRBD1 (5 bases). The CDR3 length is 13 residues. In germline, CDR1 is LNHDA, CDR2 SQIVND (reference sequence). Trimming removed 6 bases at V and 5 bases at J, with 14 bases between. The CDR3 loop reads CASRPQGADEQYF. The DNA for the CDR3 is TGTGCCAGTAGACCCCAGGGTGCGGACGAGCAGTACTTC.

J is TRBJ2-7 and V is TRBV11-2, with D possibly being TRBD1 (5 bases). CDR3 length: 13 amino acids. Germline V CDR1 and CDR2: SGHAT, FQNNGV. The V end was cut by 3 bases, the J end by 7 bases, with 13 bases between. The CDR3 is CASSFGAEREQYF. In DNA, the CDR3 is TGTGCCAGCAGCTTTGGGGCGGAGAGGGAGCAGTACTTC.

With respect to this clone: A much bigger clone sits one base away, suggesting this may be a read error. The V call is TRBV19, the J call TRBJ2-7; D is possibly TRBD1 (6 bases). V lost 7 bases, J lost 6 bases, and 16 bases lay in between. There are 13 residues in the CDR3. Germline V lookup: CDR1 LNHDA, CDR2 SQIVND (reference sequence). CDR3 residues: CASNVGTPGEQYF. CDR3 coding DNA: TGTGCCAGTAACGTCGGGACACCGGGCGAGCAGTACTTC. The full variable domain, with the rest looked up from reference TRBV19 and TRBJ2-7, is DGGITQSPKYLFRKEGQNVTLSCEQNLNHDAMYWYRQDPGQGLRLIYYSQIVNDFQKGDIAEGYSVSREKKESFPLTVTSAQKNPTAFYLCASNVGTPGEQYFGPGTRLTVT.

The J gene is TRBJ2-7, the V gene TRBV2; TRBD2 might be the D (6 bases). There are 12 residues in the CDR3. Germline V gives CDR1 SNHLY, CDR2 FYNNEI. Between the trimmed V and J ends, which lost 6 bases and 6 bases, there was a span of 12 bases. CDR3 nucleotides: TGTGCCAGCAGCTTGGGGGGTACCGAGCAGTACTTC. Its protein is CASSLGGTEQYF.

The CDR3 DNA follows: TGTGCCAGCTCATTTAGCGGGTATGAGCAGTTCTTC. It is translated as CASSFSGYEQFF. The rearrangement joins TRBV18 to TRBJ2-1; TRBD2 matches at 7 bases. Trimming removed 5 bases from V and 8 bases from J; junction bases left unmatched: 3. Per the germline V gene, CDR1 is KGHSH and CDR2 is LQKENI. The CDR3 runs to 12 residues.

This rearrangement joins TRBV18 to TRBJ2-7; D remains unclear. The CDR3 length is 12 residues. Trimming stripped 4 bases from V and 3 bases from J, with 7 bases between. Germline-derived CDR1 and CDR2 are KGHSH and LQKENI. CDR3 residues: CASSLKHYEQYF. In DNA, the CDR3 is TGTGCCAGCTCACTTAAACACTACGAGCAGTACTTC. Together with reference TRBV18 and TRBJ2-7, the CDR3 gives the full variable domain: NAGVMQNPRHLVRRRGQEARLRCSPMKGHSHVYWYRQLPEEGLKFMVYLQKENIIDESGMPKERFSAEFPKEGPSILRIQQVVRGDSAAYFCASSLKHYEQYFGPGTRLTVT.

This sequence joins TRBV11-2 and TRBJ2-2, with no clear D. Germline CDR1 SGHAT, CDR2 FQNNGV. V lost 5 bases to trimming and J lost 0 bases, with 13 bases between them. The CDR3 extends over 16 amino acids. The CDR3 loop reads CASSRSSRANTGELFF. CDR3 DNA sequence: TGTGCCAGCAGCCGAAGCTCCCGAGCGAACACCGGGGAGCTGTTTTTT.

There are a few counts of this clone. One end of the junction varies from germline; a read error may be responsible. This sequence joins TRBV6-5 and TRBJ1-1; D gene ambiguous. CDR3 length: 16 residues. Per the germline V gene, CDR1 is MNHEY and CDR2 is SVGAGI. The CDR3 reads CASGYSGRTLNTEAFF. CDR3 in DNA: TGTGCCAGCGGTTACAGCGGAAGGACTCTGAACACTGAAGCTTTCTTT.

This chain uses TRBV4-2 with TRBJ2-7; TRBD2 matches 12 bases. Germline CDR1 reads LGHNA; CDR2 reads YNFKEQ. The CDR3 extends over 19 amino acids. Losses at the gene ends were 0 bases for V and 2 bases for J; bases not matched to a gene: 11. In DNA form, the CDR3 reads TGTGCCAGCAGCCAAGATGCCTTCGGGACTAGCGGGTTCACCTACGAGCAGTACTTC. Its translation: CASSQDAFGTSGFTYEQYF.

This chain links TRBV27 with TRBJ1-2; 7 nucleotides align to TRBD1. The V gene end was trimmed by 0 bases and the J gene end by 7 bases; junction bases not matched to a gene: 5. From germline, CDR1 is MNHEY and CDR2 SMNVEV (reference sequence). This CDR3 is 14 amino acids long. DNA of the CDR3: TGTGCCAGCAGTTTATCTCCCAGGGGGAGTGGCTACACCTTC. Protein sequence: CASSLSPRGSGYTF.

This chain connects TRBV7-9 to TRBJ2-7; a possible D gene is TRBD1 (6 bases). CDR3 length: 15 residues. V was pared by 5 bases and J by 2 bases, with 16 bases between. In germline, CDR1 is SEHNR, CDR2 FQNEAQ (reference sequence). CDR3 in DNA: TGTGCCAGCAGCGATCCGGGACAAGGGGCCTACGAGCAGTACTTC. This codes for CASSDPGQGAYEQYF.

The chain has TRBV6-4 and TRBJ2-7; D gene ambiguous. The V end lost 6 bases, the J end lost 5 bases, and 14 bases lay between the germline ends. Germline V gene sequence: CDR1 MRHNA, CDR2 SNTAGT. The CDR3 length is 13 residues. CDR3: CASRVSGWDEQYF. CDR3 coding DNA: TGTGCCAGCAGAGTCTCCGGGTGGGACGAGCAGTACTTC.

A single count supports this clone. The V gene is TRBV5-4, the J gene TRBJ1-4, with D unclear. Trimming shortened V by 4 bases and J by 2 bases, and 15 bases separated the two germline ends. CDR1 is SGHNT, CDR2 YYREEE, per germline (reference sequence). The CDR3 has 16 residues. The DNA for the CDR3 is TGTGCCAGCAGCCGGGAGGTGGGGAGGACTAATGAAAAACTGTTTTTT. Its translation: CASSREVGRTNEKLFF. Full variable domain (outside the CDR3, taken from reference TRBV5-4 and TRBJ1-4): ETGVTQSPTHLIKTRGQQVTLRCSSQSGHNTVSWYQQALGQGPQFIFQYYREEENGRGNFPPRFSGLQFPNYSSELNVNALELDDSALYLCASSREVGRTNEKLFFGSGTQLSVL.

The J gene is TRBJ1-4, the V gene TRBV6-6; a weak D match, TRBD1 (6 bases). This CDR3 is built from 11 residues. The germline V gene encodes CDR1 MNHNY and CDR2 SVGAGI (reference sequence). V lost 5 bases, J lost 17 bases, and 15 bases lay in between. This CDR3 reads CASSQGNRDFF. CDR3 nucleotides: TGTGCCAGCAGTCAGGGGAACAGGGACTTTTTT.

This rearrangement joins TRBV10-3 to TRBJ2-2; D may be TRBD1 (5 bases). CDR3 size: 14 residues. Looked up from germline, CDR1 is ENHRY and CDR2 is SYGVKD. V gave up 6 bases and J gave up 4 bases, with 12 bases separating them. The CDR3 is CAISRRDSTGELFF. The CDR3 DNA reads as TGTGCCATCAGCCGCAGGGATTCCACCGGGGAGCTGTTTTTT.

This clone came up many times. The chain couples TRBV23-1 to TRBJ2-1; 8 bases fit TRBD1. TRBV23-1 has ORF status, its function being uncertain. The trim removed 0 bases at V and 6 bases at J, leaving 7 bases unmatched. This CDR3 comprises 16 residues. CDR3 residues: CASSQSGQENPNEQFF. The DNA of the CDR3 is TGCGCCAGCAGTCAATCGGGACAGGAGAATCCCAATGAGCAGTTCTTC.

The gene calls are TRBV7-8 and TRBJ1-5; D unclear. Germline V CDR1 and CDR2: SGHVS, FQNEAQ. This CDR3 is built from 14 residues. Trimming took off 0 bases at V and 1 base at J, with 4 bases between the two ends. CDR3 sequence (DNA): TGTGCCAGCAGCTTAGCTCGGAGCAATCAGCCCCAGCATTTT. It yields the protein CASSLARSNQPQHF.

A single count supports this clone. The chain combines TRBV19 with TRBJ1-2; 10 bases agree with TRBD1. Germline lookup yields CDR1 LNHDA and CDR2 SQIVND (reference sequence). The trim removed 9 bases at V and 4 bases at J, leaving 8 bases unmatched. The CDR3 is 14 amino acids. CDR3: CASHRQGASYGYTF. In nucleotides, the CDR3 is TGTGCCAGCCACCGACAGGGGGCGTCCTATGGCTACACCTTC.

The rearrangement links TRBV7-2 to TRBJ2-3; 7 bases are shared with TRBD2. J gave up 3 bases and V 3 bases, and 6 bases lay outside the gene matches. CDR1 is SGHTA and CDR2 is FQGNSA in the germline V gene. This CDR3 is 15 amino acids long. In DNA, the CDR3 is TGTGCCAGCAGCTTTGGACTAGTGTCTACAGATACGCAGTATTTT. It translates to CASSFGLVSTDTQYF.

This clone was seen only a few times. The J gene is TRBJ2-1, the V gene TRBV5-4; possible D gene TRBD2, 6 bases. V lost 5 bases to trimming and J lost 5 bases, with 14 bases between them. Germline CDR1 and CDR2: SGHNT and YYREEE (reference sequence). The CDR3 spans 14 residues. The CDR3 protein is CASREGRRDNEQFF. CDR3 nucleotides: TGTGCCAGCAGGGAGGGGCGGAGAGACAATGAGCAGTTCTTC. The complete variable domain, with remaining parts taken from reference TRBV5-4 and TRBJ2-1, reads ETGVTQSPTHLIKTRGQQVTLRCSSQSGHNTVSWYQQALGQGPQFIFQYYREEENGRGNFPPRFSGLQFPNYSSELNVNALELDDSALYLCASREGRRDNEQFFGPGTRLTVL.